This is a list of T cell receptor beta chains from one sample in a study of blood T cell repertoires in COVID-19. Produced via immunoSEQ multiplex PCR; TCRdb's table is partial and in-frame only. Of 400,000 or so clones listed, around 91% are singletons. The sample consisted of PBMCs or T cells enriched from blood (not recorded which). Receptors originate from a man aged 18 to 30 who had recovered from COVID-19. Each CDR3 is given with its conserved first and last residue. The D gene is left open where the match is weak. The size of a clone is reported for some rows only, either as once, few or many, or as a class for expanded clones.

d_gene,len,v_gene,j_gene,abundance,CDR3aa,CDR3nt
-,13,TRBV27,TRBJ2-7,-,CASSLFGGREQYF,TGTGCCAGCAGTTTATTCGGGGGGCGCGAGCAGTACTTC
TRBD2,14,TRBV30,TRBJ2-1,-,CAWSVLSGNNEQFF,TGTGCCTGGAGTGTACTTAGCGGGAACAATGAGCAGTTCTTC
TRBD2,13,TRBV19,TRBJ2-2,-,CASSRSGAGELFF,TGTGCCAGTAGTCGTAGCGGGGCCGGGGAGCTGTTTTTT
-,11,TRBV6-5,TRBJ2-7,-,CASSRGDEQYF,TGTGCCAGCAGTCGGGGTGACGAGCAGTACTTC
-,15,TRBV6-5,TRBJ1-2,-,CASSSTRDGYHGYTF,TGTGCCAGCAGTTCCACGCGGGACGGCTATCATGGCTACACCTTC
TRBD2,16,TRBV28,TRBJ2-1,-,CASRSDRTSRYNEQFF,TGTGCCAGCAGATCCGACCGGACTAGCCGATACAATGAGCAGTTCTTC
-,14,TRBV24-1,TRBJ2-5,-,CATSVGAAQETQYF,TGTGCCACCAGTGTTGGGGCGGCACAAGAGACCCAGTACTTC
-,14,TRBV7-9,TRBJ1-1,-,CASSLGLLNTEAFF,TGTGCCAGCAGCTTGGGACTTCTGAACACTGAAGCTTTCTTT
TRBD2,15,TRBV6-5,TRBJ2-3,-,CASSRGGLVTDTQYF,TGTGCCAGCTCCCGGGGGGGCCTCGTCACAGATACGCAGTATTTT
-,16,TRBV7-3,TRBJ1-3,-,CASSPGQPFSGNTIYF,TGTGCCAGCAGTCCGGGACAACCGTTCTCTGGAAACACCATATATTTT
-,12,TRBV5-6,TRBJ1-5,-,CASSFLNQPQHF,TGTGCCAGCAGCTTTCTCAATCAGCCCCAGCATTTT
-,15,TRBV7-8,TRBJ2-3,-,CASSLQPSRTDTQYF,TGTGCCAGCAGCTTACAGCCTTCGAGGACAGATACGCAGTATTTT
-,13,TRBV29-1,TRBJ2-5,-,CSALRARQETQYF,TGCAGCGCCCTACGCGCACGACAAGAGACCCAGTACTTC
TRBD1,12,TRBV30,TRBJ1-2,-,CASKGDRDGYTF,TGTGCTTCCAAGGGAGACAGGGATGGCTACACCTTC
-,15,TRBV7-9,TRBJ2-7,-,CASSLGGGKPYEQYF,TGTGCCAGCAGCTTAGGGGGCGGTAAGCCCTACGAGCAGTACTTC
TRBD1,13,TRBV30,TRBJ1-1,-,CAWGGQPNTEAFF,TGTGCCTGGGGGGGACAGCCGAACACTGAAGCTTTCTTT
-,12,TRBV25-1,TRBJ1-1,-,CASSEYSREAFF,TGTGCCAGCAGTGAATATAGCCGGGAAGCTTTCTTT
-,13,TRBV6-1,TRBJ1-3,-,CASSERFGNTIYF,TGTGCCAGCAGTGAACGGTTTGGAAACACCATATATTTT
TRBD1,16,TRBV7-3,TRBJ2-5,-,CASSLTGTESLTTQYF,TGTGCCAGCAGCCTAACCGGGACAGAGTCCTTGACGACCCAGTACTTC
TRBD2,14,TRBV5-1,TRBJ2-7,once,CASSLEGGPYEQYF,TGCGCCAGCAGCTTAGAGGGAGGGCCATACGAGCAGTACTTC
TRBD1,17,TRBV15,TRBJ1-2,-,CATSRDLIKGQTAGYTF,TGTGCCACCAGCAGAGATCTGATAAAGGGACAGACAGCGGGCTACACCTTC
TRBD2,13,TRBV5-5,TRBJ2-1,-,CASEREDYNEQFF,TGTGCCAGCGAGCGGGAGGACTACAATGAGCAGTTCTTC
TRBD1,15,TRBV7-6,TRBJ1-1,-,CASSRRQGQETEAFF,TGTGCCAGCAGCCGAAGACAGGGCCAGGAGACTGAAGCTTTCTTT
-,14,TRBV11-2,TRBJ1-6,-,CASSLVGADSPLHF,TGTGCCAGCAGCTTAGTGGGGGCGGATTCACCCCTCCACTTT
-,13,TRBV30,TRBJ2-7,-,CACPGIRAYEQYF,TGTGCCTGCCCAGGGATCCGGGCCTACGAGCAGTACTTC
-,13,TRBV9,TRBJ1-2,-,CASSDWGESRHTF,TGTGCCAGCAGCGACTGGGGGGAATCACGCCACACCTTC
-,15,TRBV5-1,TRBJ1-5,-,CASSLEGAVNQPQHF,TGCGCCAGCAGCTTGGAAGGGGCAGTCAATCAGCCCCAGCATTTT
TRBD2,17,TRBV3-1/TRBV3-2,TRBJ2-5,-,CASSPGSGRTHQETQYF,TGTGCCAGCAGCCCCGGTAGCGGGAGGACCCACCAAGAGACCCAGTACTTC
-,13,TRBV10-3,TRBJ1-1,-,CAIGEAGGTEAFF,TGTGCCATCGGTGAGGCCGGCGGCACTGAAGCTTTCTTT
-,12,TRBV5-6,TRBJ2-7,-,CASSRDTYEQYF,TGTGCCAGCAGCCGGGACACCTACGAGCAGTACTTC
TRBD2,15,TRBV28,TRBJ2-7,-,CASSDPIGREFEQYF,TGTGCCAGCAGCGACCCCATTGGGCGGGAGTTCGAGCAGTACTTC